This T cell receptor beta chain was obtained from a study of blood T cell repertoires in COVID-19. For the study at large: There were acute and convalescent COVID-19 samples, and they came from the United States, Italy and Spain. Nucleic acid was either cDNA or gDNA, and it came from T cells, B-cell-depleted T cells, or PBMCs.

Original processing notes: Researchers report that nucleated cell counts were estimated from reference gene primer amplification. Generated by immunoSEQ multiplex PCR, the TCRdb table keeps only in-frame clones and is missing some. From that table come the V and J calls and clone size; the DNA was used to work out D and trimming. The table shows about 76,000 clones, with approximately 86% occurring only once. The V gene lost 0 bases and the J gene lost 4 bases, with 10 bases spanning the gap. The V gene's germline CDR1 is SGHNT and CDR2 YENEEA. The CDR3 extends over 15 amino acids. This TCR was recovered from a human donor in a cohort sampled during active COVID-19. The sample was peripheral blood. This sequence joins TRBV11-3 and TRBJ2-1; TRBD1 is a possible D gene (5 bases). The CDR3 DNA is TGTGCCAGCAGCTTAGATTCCAGGGATTACAATGAGCAGTTCTTC. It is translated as CASSLDSRDYNEQFF.